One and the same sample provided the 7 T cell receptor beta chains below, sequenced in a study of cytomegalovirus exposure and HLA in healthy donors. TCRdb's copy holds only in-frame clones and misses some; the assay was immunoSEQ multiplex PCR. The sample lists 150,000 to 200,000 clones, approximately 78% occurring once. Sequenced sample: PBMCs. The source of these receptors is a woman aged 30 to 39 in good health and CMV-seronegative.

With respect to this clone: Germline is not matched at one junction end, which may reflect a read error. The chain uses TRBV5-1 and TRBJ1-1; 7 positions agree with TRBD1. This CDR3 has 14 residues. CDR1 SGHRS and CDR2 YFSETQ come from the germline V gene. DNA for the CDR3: TGCGCCAGCAGTTTGGAGGGCAGGGGGATAAAAGCTTTCTTT. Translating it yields CASSLEGRGIKAFF.

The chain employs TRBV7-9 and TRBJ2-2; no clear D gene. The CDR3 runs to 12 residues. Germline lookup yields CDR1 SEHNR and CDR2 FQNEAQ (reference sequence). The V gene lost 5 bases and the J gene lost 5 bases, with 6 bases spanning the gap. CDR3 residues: CASSPYTGELFF. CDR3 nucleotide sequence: TGTGCCAGCAGCCCCTATACCGGGGAGCTGTTTTTT.

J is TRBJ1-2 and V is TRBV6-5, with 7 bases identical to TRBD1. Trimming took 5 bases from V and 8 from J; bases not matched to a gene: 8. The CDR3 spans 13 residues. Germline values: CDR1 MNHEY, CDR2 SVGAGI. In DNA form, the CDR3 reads TGTGCCAGCAGTCGGGACAGCCGATTGGGCTACACCTTC. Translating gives CASSRDSRLGYTF.

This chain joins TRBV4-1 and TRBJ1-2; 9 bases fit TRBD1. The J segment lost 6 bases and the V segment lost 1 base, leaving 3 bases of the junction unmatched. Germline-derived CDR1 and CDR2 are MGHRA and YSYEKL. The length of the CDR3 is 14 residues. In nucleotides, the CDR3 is TGCGCCAGCAGCCAAGCCCGGACAGGGGATGGCTACACCTTC. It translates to CASSQARTGDGYTF.

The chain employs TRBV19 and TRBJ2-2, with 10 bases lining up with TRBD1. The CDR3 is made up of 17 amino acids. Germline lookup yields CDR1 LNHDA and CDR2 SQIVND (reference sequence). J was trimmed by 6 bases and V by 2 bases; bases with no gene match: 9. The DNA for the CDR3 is TGTGCCAGTAGTATAAGGGACAGGGGTTTAGTGGCCGGGGAGCTGTTTTTT. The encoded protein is CASSIRDRGLVAGELFF.

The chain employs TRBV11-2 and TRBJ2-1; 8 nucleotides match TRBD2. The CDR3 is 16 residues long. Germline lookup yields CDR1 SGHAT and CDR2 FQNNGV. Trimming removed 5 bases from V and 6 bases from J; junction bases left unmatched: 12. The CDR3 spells CASSRHTAGGANEQFF. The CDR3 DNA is TGTGCCAGCAGCCGTCATACCGCCGGGGGGGCCAATGAGCAGTTCTTC. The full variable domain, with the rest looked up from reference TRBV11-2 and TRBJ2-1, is EAGVAQSPRYKIIEKRQSVAFWCNPISGHATLYWYQQILGQGPKLLIQFQNNGVVDDSQLPKDRFSAERLKGVDSTLKIQPAKLEDSAVYLCASSRHTAGGANEQFFGPGTRLTVL.

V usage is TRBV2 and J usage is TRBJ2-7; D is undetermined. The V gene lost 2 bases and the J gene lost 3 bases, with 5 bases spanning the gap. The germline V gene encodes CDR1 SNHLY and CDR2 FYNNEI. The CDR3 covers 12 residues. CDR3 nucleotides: TGTGCCAGCAGTGAAATCAACTACGAGCAGTACTTC. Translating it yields CASSEINYEQYF.